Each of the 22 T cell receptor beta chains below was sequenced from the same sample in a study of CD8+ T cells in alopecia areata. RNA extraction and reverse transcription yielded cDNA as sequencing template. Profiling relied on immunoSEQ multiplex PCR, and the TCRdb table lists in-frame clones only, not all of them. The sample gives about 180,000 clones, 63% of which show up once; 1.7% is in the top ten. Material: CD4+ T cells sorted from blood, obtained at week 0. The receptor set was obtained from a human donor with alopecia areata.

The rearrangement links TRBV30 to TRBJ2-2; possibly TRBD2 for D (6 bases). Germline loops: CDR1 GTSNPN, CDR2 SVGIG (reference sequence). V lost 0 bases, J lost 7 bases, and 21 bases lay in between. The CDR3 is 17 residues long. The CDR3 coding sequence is TGTGCCTGGAGTGTACACCTCCCGGGGGTGTTAGGCGGGGAGCTGTTTTTT. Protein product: CAWSVHLPGVLGGELFF.

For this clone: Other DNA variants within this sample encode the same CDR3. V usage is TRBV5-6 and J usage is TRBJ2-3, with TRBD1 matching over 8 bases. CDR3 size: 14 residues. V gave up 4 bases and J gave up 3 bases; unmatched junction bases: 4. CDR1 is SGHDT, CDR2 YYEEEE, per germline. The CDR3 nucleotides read TGTGCCAGCAGCGTTCAGGGGGCTACAGATACGCAGTATTTT. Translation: CASSVQGATDTQYF.

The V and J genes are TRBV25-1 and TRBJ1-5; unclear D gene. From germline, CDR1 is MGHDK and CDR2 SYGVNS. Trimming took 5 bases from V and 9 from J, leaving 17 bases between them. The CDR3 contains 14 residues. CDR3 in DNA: TGTGCCAGCAGTCCAACCGGGAGTGGACTGCCCCAGCATTTT. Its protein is CASSPTGSGLPQHF.

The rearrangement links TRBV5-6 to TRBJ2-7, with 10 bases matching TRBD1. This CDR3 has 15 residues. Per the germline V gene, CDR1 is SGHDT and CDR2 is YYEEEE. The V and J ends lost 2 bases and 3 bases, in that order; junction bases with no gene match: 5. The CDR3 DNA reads TGTGCCAGCAGCTTCATGGGGACAGGGGTCTACGAGCAGTACTTC. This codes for CASSFMGTGVYEQYF.

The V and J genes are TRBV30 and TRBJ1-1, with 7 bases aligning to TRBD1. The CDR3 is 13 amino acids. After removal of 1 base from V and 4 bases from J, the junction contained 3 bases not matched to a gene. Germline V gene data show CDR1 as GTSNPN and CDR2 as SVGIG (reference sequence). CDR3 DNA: TGTGCCTGGAGTGGACAGGGAAGCACTGAAGCTTTCTTT. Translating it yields CAWSGQGSTEAFF.

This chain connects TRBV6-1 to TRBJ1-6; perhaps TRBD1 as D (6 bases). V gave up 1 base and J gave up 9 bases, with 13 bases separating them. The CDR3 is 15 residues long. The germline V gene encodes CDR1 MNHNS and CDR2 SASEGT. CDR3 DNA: TGTGCCAGCAGTGAAGGGGGGCCTCTGGGTTCACCCCTCCACTTT. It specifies CASSEGGPLGSPLHF.

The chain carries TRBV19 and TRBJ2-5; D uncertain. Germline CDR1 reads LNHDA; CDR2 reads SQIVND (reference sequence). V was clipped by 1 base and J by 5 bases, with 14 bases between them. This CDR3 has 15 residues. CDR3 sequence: CASSIVSAARETQYF. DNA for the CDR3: TGTGCCAGTAGTATAGTAAGTGCGGCGAGGGAGACCCAGTACTTC.

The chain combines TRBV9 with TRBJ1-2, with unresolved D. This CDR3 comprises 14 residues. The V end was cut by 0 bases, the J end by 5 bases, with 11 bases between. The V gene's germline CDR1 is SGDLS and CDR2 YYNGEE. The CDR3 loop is CASSVAPQTYGYTF. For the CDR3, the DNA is TGTGCCAGCAGCGTAGCTCCCCAAACATATGGCTACACCTTC.

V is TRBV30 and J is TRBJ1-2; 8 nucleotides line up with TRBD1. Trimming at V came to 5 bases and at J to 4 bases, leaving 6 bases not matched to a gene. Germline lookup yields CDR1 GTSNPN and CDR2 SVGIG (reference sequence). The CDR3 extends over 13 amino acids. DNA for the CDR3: TGTGCCTGGCACAGGACAGGGACCTATGGCTACACCTTC. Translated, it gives CAWHRTGTYGYTF.

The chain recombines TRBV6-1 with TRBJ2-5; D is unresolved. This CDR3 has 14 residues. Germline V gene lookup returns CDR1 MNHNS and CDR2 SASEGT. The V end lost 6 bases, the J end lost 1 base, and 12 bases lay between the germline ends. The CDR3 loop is CASRVSHIQETQYF. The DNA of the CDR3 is TGTGCCAGCAGGGTCAGCCATATCCAAGAGACCCAGTACTTC.

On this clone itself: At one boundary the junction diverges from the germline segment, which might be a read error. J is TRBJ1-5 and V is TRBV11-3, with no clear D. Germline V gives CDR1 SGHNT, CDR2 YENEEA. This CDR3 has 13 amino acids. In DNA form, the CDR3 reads TGTGCCAGCAGCCTAGATGGTTCTCAGCCCCAGCATTTT. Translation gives CASSLDGSQPQHF. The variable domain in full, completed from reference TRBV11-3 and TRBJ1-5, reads EAGVVQSPRYKIIEKKQPVAFWCNPISGHNTLYWYLQNLGQGPELLIRYENEEAVDDSQLPKDRFSAERLKGVDSTLKIQPAELGDSAVYLCASSLDGSQPQHFGDGTRLSIL.

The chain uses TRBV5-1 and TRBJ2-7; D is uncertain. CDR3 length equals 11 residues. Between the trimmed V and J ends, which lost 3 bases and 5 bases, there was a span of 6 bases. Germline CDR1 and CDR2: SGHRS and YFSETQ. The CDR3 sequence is CASSSEDEQYF. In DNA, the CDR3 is TGCGCCAGCAGCTCAGAGGACGAGCAGTACTTC.

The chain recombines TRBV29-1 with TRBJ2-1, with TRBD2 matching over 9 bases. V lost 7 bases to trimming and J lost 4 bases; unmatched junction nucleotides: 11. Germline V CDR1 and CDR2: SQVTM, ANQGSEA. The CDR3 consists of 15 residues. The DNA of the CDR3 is TGCAGCGGTGAGCGGGGGGACTCTTTTTACAATGAGCAGTTCTTC. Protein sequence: CSGERGDSFYNEQFF.

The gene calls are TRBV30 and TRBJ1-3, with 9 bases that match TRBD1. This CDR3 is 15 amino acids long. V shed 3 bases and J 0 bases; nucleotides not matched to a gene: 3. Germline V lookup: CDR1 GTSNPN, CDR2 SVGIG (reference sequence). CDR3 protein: CAWREQGASGNTIYF. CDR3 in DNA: TGTGCCTGGAGGGAACAGGGGGCCTCTGGAAACACCATATATTTT.

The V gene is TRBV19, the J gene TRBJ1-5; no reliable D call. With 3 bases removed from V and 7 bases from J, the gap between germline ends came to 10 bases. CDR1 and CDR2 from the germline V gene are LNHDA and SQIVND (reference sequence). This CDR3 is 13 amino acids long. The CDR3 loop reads CASSIGNGQPQHF. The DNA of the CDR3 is TGTGCCAGTAGTATTGGGAATGGGCAGCCCCAGCATTTT.

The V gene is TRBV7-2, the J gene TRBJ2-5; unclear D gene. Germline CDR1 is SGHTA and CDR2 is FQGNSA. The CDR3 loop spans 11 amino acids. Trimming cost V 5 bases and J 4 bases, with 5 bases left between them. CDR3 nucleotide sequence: TGTGCCAGCAGCCCTGCAGAGACCCAGTACTTC. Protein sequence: CASSPAETQYF. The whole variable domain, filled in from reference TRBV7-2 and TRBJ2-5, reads GAGVSQSPSNKVTEKGKDVELRCDPISGHTALYWYRQSLGQGLEFLIYFQGNSAPDKSGLPSDRFSAERTGGSVSTLTIQRTQQEDSAVYLCASSPAETQYFGPGTRLLVL.

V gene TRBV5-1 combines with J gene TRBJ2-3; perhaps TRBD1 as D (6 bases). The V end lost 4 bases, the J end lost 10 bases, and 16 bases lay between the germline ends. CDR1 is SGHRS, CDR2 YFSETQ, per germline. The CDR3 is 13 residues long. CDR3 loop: CASSLGQTQAQYF. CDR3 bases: TGCGCCAGCAGCCTTGGACAGACCCAGGCGCAGTATTTT.

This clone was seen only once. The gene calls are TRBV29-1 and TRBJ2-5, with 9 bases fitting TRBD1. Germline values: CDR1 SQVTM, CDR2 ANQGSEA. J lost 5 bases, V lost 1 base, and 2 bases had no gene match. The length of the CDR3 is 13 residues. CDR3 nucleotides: TGCAGCGTTGAAGTGGACAGGGGTGAGACCCAGTACTTC. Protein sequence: CSVEVDRGETQYF.

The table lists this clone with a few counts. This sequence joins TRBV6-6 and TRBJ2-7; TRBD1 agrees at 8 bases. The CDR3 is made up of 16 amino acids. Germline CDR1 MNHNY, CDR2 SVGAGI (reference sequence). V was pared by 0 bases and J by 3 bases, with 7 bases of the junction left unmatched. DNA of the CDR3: TGTGCCAGCAGTTACTCAGGGGACAGGCAGCACTACGAGCAGTACTTC. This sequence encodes CASSYSGDRQHYEQYF.

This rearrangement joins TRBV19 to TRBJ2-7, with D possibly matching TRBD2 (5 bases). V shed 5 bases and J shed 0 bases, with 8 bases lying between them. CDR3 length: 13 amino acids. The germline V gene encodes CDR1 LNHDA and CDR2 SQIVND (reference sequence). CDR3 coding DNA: TGTGCCAGTAGTCTTGGGAGCTCCTACGAGCAGTACTTC. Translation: CASSLGSSYEQYF.

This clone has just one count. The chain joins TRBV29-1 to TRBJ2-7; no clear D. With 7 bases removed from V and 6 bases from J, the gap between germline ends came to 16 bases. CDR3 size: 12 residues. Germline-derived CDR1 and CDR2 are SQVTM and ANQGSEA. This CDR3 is CSALLAQSEQYF. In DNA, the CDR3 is TGCAGCGCCCTCCTGGCCCAGAGCGAGCAGTACTTC.

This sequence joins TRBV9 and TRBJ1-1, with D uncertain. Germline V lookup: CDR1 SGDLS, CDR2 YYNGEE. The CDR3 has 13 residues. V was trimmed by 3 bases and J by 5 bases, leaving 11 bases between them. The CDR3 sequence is CASSGGSDTEAFF. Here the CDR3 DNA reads TGTGCCAGCAGCGGTGGTTCGGATACTGAAGCTTTCTTT.